This T cell receptor (beta chain) was observed in a study of blood T cell repertoires in COVID-19. Across the whole study: Researchers got acute and convalescent COVID-19 samples from the United States, Italy and Spain. T cells, B-cell-depleted T cells, or PBMCs provided the cDNA or gDNA that served as material.

Trimming removed 3 bases at V and 3 bases at J, with 9 bases between. Germline V CDR1 and CDR2: SGHRS, YFSETQ. This CDR3 comprises 13 residues. In the authors' methods: Scientists estimated how many nucleated cells there were by amplifying reference gene primers. Profiled with immunoSEQ multiplex PCR; TCRdb holds only in-frame clones, not every one. V, J and clone size derive from that table, while D and trimming were established from the DNA sequence. Of approximately 210,000 clones detected, more than 75% appear once; the ten largest clones hold 12%. This clone was counted a few times. Distinct nucleotide sequences in the sample also encode this CDR3.

The V call is TRBV5-1, the J call TRBJ1-2; tentatively, D is TRBD1 (6 bases). This clonotype was sampled from a woman between 40 and 55 years old with acute or convalescent COVID-19. What was sequenced was peripheral blood. This CDR3 reads CASSSDSYYGYTF. The CDR3 DNA sequence: TGCGCCAGCAGCTCGGACAGTTACTATGGCTACACCTTC. The full variable domain, completed using reference TRBV5-1 and TRBJ1-2, is KAGVTQTPRYLIKTRGQQVTLSCSPISGHRSVSWYQQTPGQGLQFLFEYFSETQRNKGNFPGRFSGRQFSNSRSEMNVSTLELGDSALYLCASSSDSYYGYTFGSGTRLTVV.